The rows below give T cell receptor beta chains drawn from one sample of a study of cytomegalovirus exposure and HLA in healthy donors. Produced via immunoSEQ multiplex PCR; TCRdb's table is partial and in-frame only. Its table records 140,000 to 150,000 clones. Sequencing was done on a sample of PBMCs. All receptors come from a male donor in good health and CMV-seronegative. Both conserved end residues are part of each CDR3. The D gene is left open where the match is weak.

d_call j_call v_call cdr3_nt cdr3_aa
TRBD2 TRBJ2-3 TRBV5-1 TGCGCCAGCAGTCCTAGCGGGAGTGGGTGGTCAGATACGCAGTATTTT CASSPSGSGWSDTQYF
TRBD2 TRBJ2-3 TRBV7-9 TGTGCCAGCAGCCCTAGGACTAGCGGGAGTACAGATACGCAGTATTTT CASSPRTSGSTDTQYF
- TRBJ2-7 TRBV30 TGTGCCTGGAGTGTACTGGGCAGTATGGGGAGGGAGCAGTACTTC CAWSVLGSMGREQYF
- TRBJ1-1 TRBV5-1 TGCGCCAGCAGACTCGGGACCACAGGGAATGAAGCTTTCTTT CASRLGTTGNEAFF
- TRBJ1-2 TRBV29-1 TGCAGCGTTGTCGGGGGGGCTAACTATGGCTACACCTTC CSVVGGANYGYTF
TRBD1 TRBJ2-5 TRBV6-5 TGTGCCAGTTGCCGGGACAGATACCAAGAGACCCAGTACTTC CASCRDRYQETQYF
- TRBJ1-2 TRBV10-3 TGTGCCATCAGTGGGGACATTTATGGCTACACCTTC CAISGDIYGYTF
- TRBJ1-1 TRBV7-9 TGTGCCAGCAGCTGGGAAGGGGTGATTCACACTGAAGCTTTCTTT CASSWEGVIHTEAFF
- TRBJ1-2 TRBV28 TGTGCCAGCAGTTCAAACAGGGTTCGAGGCTACACCTTC CASSSNRVRGYTF
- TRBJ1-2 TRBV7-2 TGTGCCAGCAGCTTAGACACAGGATTCTATGGCTACACCTTC CASSLDTGFYGYTF
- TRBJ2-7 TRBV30 TGTGCCTGGAGCGGGGGTGAGGGCTACGAGCAGTACTTC CAWSGGEGYEQYF
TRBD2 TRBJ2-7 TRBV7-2 TGTGCCAGCAGCCGGGGGGGGTACGAGCAGTACTTC CASSRGGYEQYF
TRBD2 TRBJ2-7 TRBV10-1 TGCGCCAGCAGTGAGTTCGCAACCGGGACTAGAACCTACGAGCAGTACTTC CASSEFATGTRTYEQYF
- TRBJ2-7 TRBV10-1 TGCGCCAGCAGTGAGACCAGGGGCGGTTACGAGCAGTACTTC CASSETRGGYEQYF
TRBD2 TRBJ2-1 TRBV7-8 TGTGCCAGCAGCTTAGAGGCTAGCGGGACCTACAATGAGCAGTTCTTC CASSLEASGTYNEQFF
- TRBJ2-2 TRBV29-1 TGCAGCGTTGAAACTAGCCGACGATCCACCGGGGAGCTGTTTTTT CSVETSRRSTGELFF
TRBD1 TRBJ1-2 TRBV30 TGTGCCTGGAGTCCAGGGGGCGTGTATGGCTACACCTTC CAWSPGGVYGYTF
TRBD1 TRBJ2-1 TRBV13 TGTGCCAGCAGCGAACAGGGGAGTGAGCAGTTCTTC CASSEQGSEQFF
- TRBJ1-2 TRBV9 TGTGCCAGCAACAGGATCACGTCGTCGGGCTACACCTTC CASNRITSSGYTF
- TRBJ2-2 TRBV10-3 TGTGCCATCAGTGAGAACAGGGGGGAGCTGTTTTTT CAISENRGELFF
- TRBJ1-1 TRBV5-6 TGTGCCAGCAGCGCTGAATACGGCACTGAAGCTTTCTTT CASSAEYGTEAFF
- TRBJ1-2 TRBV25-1 TGTGCCAGCAGTGAATTCGGGGGGAACAACGGCTACACCTTC CASSEFGGNNGYTF
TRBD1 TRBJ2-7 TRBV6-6 TGTGCCAGCAGGACAGGGTACGAGCAGTACTTC CASRTGYEQYF
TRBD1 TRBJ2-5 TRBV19 TGTGCCACATCGAAAGTTAGGGGACAGCTCCAAGAGACCCAGTACTTC CATSKVRGQLQETQYF
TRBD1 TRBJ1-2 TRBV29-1 TGCAGCGTTCGTTCCGGGACAGGCGAATATGGCTACACCTTC CSVRSGTGEYGYTF
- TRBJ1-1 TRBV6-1 TGTGCCAGCAGTGAAAGAGGGACTCTTGAAGCTTTCTTT CASSERGTLEAFF
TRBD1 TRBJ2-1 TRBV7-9 TGTGCCAGCAGCACATCAGGGGGCGATGGGAATGAGCAGTTCTTC CASSTSGGDGNEQFF
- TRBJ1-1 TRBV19 TGTGCCAGTAGTATCCAGGGCCACACTGAAGCTTTCTTT CASSIQGHTEAFF
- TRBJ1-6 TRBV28 TGTGCCAGCATGGACAGAAATAATTCACCCCTCCACTTT CASMDRNNSPLHF
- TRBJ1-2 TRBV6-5 TGTGCCAGCAGGGCGGGGACGCGAGTCGATAATGGCTACACCTTC CASRAGTRVDNGYTF
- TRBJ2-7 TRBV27 TGTGCCAGCAGTCCGAGCTCCTACGAGCAGTACTTC CASSPSSYEQYF
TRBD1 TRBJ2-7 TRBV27 TGTGCCAGCAGCGGGACAGGGGGTCTCGAGCAGTACTTC CASSGTGGLEQYF
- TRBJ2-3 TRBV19 TGTGCCGCCGGCGGGTCCCCCACAGATACGCAGTATTTT CAAGGSPTDTQYF
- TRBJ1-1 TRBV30 TGTGCCTGGGGACCACAGGTGTCTACTGAAGCTTTCTTT CAWGPQVSTEAFF
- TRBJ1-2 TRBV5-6 TGTGCCAGCAGCCCTATTGACAGGTGGGGGAATGGCTACACCTTC CASSPIDRWGNGYTF
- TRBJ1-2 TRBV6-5 TGTGCCAGCGCGCTCGGAGCGGGGCTCTATGGCTACACCTTC CASALGAGLYGYTF